The entry below describes one T cell receptor beta chain. Germline CDR1 reads MNHEY; CDR2 reads SMNVEV (reference sequence). Trimming took 6 bases from V and 2 from J, leaving 17 bases between them. The CDR3 totals 15 residues. These data come from a study of regulatory and conventional T cells in RAG deficiency. The repertoire was sequenced with immunoSEQ multiplex PCR; TCRdb's copy has only in-frame clones and lacks some. In the table there are some 6,100 clones, around 90% of which are singletons. Sequencing was performed on CD8+ T cells sorted from blood. The chain is built from TRBV27 and TRBJ2-7, with D perhaps being TRBD1 or TRBD2 (5 bases each). The origin of this receptor is a human donor with RAG deficiency presenting as severe combined immunodeficiency. For the CDR3, the DNA is TGTGCCAGCAGCCCCTGGGACGGGACCCCCTACGAGCAGTACTTC. It codes for CASSPWDGTPYEQYF.